Given below is one TCR beta chain in context. Source study methods: Scientists estimated how many nucleated cells there were by amplifying reference gene primers. Measured with immunoSEQ multiplex PCR; TCRdb has only the in-frame clones, and not every one. V and J calls and clone size follow that table, whereas D and trimming were derived from the DNA. The sample carries 130,000 or so clones, around nine tenths recorded once. This record comes from a study of blood T cell repertoires in COVID-19. Study context: The analysed material was cDNA or gDNA that came from T cells, B-cell-depleted T cells, or PBMCs.

Germline values: CDR1 SGHVS, CDR2 FQNEAQ. This CDR3 has 17 residues. V lost 5 bases, J lost 4 bases, and 15 bases stayed unmatched. J is TRBJ2-7 and V is TRBV7-8, with 9 bases lining up with TRBD1. The sample comprised peripheral blood. This sequence was found in a man aged 45 to 65 with active or convalescent COVID-19. This CDR3 is CASSPGLGTGKGYEQYF. In nucleotides, the CDR3 is TGTGCCAGCAGCCCCGGCCTTGGGACAGGGAAAGGGTACGAGCAGTACTTC.